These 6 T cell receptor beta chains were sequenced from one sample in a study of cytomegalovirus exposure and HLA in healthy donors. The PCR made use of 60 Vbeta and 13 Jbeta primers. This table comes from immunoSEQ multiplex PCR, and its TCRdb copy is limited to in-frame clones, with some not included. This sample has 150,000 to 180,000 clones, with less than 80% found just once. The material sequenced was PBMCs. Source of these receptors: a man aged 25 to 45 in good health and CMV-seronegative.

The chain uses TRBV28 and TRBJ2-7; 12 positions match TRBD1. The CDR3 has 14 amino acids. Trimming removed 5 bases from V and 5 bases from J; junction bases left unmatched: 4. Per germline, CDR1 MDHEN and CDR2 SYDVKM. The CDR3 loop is CASSPGTGGHEQYF. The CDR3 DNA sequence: TGTGCCAGCAGTCCCGGGACAGGGGGCCACGAGCAGTACTTC.

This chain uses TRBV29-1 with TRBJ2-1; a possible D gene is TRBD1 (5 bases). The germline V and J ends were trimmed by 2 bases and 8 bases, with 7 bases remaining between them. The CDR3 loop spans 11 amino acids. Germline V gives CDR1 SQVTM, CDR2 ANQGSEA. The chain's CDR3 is CSVEYRHEQFF. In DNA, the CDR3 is TGCAGCGTTGAATACAGGCATGAGCAGTTCTTC.

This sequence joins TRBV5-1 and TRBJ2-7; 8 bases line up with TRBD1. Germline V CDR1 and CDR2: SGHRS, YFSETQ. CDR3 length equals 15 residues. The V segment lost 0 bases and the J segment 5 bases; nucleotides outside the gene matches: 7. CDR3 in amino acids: CASSLDGRGLHEQYF. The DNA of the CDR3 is TGCGCCAGCAGCTTGGACGGCAGGGGGCTTCACGAGCAGTACTTC.

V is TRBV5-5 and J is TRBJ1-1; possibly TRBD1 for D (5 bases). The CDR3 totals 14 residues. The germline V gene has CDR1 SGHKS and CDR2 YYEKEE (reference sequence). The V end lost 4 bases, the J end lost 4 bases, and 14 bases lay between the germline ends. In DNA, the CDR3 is TGTGCCAGCAGCCCAGGGCACCTAGGCACTGAAGCTTTCTTT. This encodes CASSPGHLGTEAFF.

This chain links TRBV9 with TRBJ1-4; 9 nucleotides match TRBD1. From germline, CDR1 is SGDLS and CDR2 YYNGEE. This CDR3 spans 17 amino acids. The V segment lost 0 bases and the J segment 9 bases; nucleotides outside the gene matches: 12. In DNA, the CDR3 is TGTGCCAGCAGCGTAGAAGGGACAGGGTCTCCGGTACAAAAACTGTTTTTT. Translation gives CASSVEGTGSPVQKLFF.

CDR3 in amino acids: CASSVGRFGGNDQETQYF. In DNA, the CDR3 is TGTGCCAGCAGCGTAGGGAGGTTCGGGGGGAACGACCAAGAGACCCAGTACTTC. V usage is TRBV9 and J usage is TRBJ2-5; 7 positions agree with TRBD2. V lost 0 bases and J lost 0; bases outside the gene matches: 11. This CDR3 contains 18 residues. Germline V gives CDR1 SGDLS, CDR2 YYNGEE.